This TCR beta chain was identified in a study of T cells of healthy individuals. Germline CDR1 reads LNHDA; CDR2 reads SQIVND (reference sequence). Trimming removed 4 bases from V and 7 bases from J; junction bases left unmatched: 3. CDR3 length: 15 amino acids. Ten or more counts support this clonotype. TCRdb reprocessed the 5' RACE reads via MiXCR and lists one record per CDR3 protein. The data contain under 70,000 distinct CDR3 sequences, approximately 14% of them singletons. V gene TRBV19 combines with J gene TRBJ2-1; TRBD2 matches at 14 bases. The clonotype originates from a human donor in good health. In nucleotides, the CDR3 is TGTGCCAGTAGTAGACTAGCGGGAGGGCAAAATGAGCAGTTCTTC. Translating gives CASSRLAGGQNEQFF.